A selection of T cell receptor beta chains follows, all from one sample in a study of T cell repertoires and Cas9 in healthy adults. Measured with immunoSEQ multiplex PCR; TCRdb has only the in-frame clones, and not every one. This repertoire shows about 15,000 clones, 89% found once; its top ten account for around 1.5%. The sequencing input was Tregs (CD4+, CD25+, CD127-, CD137-, CD154-) from PBMCs; culture status not recorded. The receptors derive from a human donor in good health. CDR3s include the opening cysteine and the closing phenylalanine or tryptophan. Each record gives: V gene, clone size, J gene, D gene, CDR3 DNA, CDR3 protein. D genes are given only for firm matches. Expanded clones are given a class, and other clones once, few, many or no size at all.

v_gene: TRBV11-3
abundance: .
j_gene: TRBJ2-7
d_gene: .
CDR3nt: TGTGCCAGCAGCTTAGAGGGATTCTCCTACGAGCAGTACTTC
CDR3aa: CASSLEGFSYEQYF

v_gene: TRBV4-1
abundance: .
j_gene: TRBJ2-7
d_gene: .
CDR3nt: TGCGCCAGCAGCGTCCCGGGGCCCGCCTACGAGCAGTACTTC
CDR3aa: CASSVPGPAYEQYF

v_gene: TRBV5-5
abundance: once
j_gene: TRBJ1-2
d_gene: .
CDR3nt: TGTGCCAGCAGCTTGAGGTACTCAACGGGCTACACCTTC
CDR3aa: CASSLRYSTGYTF

v_gene: TRBV10-3
abundance: .
j_gene: TRBJ1-4
d_gene: TRBD1
CDR3nt: TGTGCCAGCAGTGTTTTGGACAGGGGGTATGAAAAACTGTTTTTT
CDR3aa: CASSVLDRGYEKLFF

v_gene: TRBV7-9
abundance: .
j_gene: TRBJ2-3
d_gene: .
CDR3nt: TGTGCCAGCAGCTTAGCGGTAACAGATACGCAGTATTTT
CDR3aa: CASSLAVTDTQYF

v_gene: TRBV11-2
abundance: .
j_gene: TRBJ1-4
d_gene: .
CDR3nt: TGTGCCAGCAGACAACCCGATTTT
CDR3aa: CASRQPDF

v_gene: TRBV5-1
abundance: .
j_gene: TRBJ2-2
d_gene: .
CDR3nt: TGCGCCAGCAACCCGGGCGGCCTGAACACCGGGGAGCTGTTTTTT
CDR3aa: CASNPGGLNTGELFF

v_gene: TRBV5-5
abundance: once
j_gene: TRBJ2-1
d_gene: .
CDR3nt: TGTGCCAGCGGGAGACTCTACAATGAGCAGTTCTTC
CDR3aa: CASGRLYNEQFF

v_gene: TRBV11-3
abundance: .
j_gene: TRBJ2-3
d_gene: .
CDR3nt: TGTGCCAGCAGCTTGGGTAGGGGCAGGGGTAGGACAGATACGCAGTATTTT
CDR3aa: CASSLGRGRGRTDTQYF

v_gene: TRBV12-5
abundance: .
j_gene: TRBJ1-4
d_gene: .
CDR3nt: TGTGCTAGTGCAATGAGGTACGACGCCGAAAAACTGTTTTTT
CDR3aa: CASAMRYDAEKLFF

v_gene: TRBV5-6
abundance: .
j_gene: TRBJ1-6
d_gene: TRBD1
CDR3nt: TGTGCCAGCAGCCCTTGGACAGGTTTGTCACCCCTCCACTTT
CDR3aa: CASSPWTGLSPLHF

v_gene: TRBV7-3
abundance: once
j_gene: TRBJ1-1
d_gene: .
CDR3nt: TGTGCCAGCAGCCTTACAGGGATTGAGCCTGAAGCTTTCTTT
CDR3aa: CASSLTGIEPEAFF

v_gene: TRBV2
abundance: .
j_gene: TRBJ2-6
d_gene: .
CDR3nt: TGTGCCAGCAGTGAACCGGGGGCCAACGTCCTGACTTTC
CDR3aa: CASSEPGANVLTF

v_gene: TRBV18
abundance: .
j_gene: TRBJ1-1
d_gene: .
CDR3nt: TGTGCCAGCTCACCGGACACTGAAGCTTTCTTT
CDR3aa: CASSPDTEAFF

v_gene: TRBV6-6
abundance: .
j_gene: TRBJ2-2
d_gene: TRBD1
CDR3nt: TGTGCCAGCAACACGGACAGGGATACCGGGGAGCTGTTTTTT
CDR3aa: CASNTDRDTGELFF

v_gene: TRBV5-4
abundance: .
j_gene: TRBJ2-5
d_gene: TRBD2
CDR3nt: TGTGCCAGCAGCTTGGTTTTTACTAGCGGGGCAGAGACCCAGTACTTC
CDR3aa: CASSLVFTSGAETQYF

v_gene: TRBV30
abundance: .
j_gene: TRBJ2-7
d_gene: TRBD1
CDR3nt: TGTGCCTGGAGCCAGGACAGGGATCAGTACTTC
CDR3aa: CAWSQDRDQYF

v_gene: TRBV19
abundance: .
j_gene: TRBJ1-2
d_gene: TRBD1
CDR3nt: TGTGCCAGTAGTAGAAGGGACAGGGGGCCTGGCTACACCTTC
CDR3aa: CASSRRDRGPGYTF

v_gene: TRBV5-1
abundance: .
j_gene: TRBJ2-7
d_gene: .
CDR3nt: TGCGCCAGCAGCTTGGGCTCAGGGTCCCGGGACGAGCAGTACTTC
CDR3aa: CASSLGSGSRDEQYF

v_gene: TRBV5-1
abundance: few
j_gene: TRBJ1-2
d_gene: TRBD1
CDR3nt: TGCGCCAGCAGCGGCGGACAGGGGGCGTGGGGCTACACCTTC
CDR3aa: CASSGGQGAWGYTF

v_gene: TRBV7-9
abundance: .
j_gene: TRBJ2-3
d_gene: .
CDR3nt: TGTGCCAGCAGCTTACGCAGAGCTAGCACAGATACGCAGTATTTT
CDR3aa: CASSLRRASTDTQYF

v_gene: TRBV27
abundance: .
j_gene: TRBJ2-2
d_gene: .
CDR3nt: TGTGCCACAAGGACCGTCACGGGCACCGGGGAGCTGTTTTTT
CDR3aa: CATRTVTGTGELFF

v_gene: TRBV7-2
abundance: .
j_gene: TRBJ2-2
d_gene: .
CDR3nt: TGTGCCAGCAGCCAGACCAGAGGGCACACCGGGGAGCTGTTTTTT
CDR3aa: CASSQTRGHTGELFF

v_gene: TRBV7-3
abundance: .
j_gene: TRBJ2-1
d_gene: TRBD2
CDR3nt: TGTGCCAGCAGCGCCCTAGCGGGAGATTACAATGAGCAGTTCTTC
CDR3aa: CASSALAGDYNEQFF

v_gene: TRBV7-2
abundance: .
j_gene: TRBJ1-1
d_gene: TRBD1
CDR3nt: TGTGCCAGCAGCGTATTCAGGGGGACTGAAGCTTTCTTT
CDR3aa: CASSVFRGTEAFF

v_gene: TRBV12-2
abundance: .
j_gene: TRBJ2-1
d_gene: .
CDR3nt: TGTGCAAGTCGCCCCCGGGACAGGGGAAACAATGAGCAGTTCTTC
CDR3aa: CASRPRDRGNNEQFF

v_gene: TRBV5-1
abundance: .
j_gene: TRBJ1-1
d_gene: .
CDR3nt: TGCGCCAGCAACCTAGGACAGATGAACACTGAAGCTTTCTTT
CDR3aa: CASNLGQMNTEAFF

v_gene: TRBV7-9
abundance: .
j_gene: TRBJ2-1
d_gene: .
CDR3nt: TGTGCCAGCAGCCCGATCCAAACCAATGAGCAGTTCTTC
CDR3aa: CASSPIQTNEQFF

v_gene: TRBV12-5
abundance: once
j_gene: TRBJ1-2
d_gene: .
CDR3nt: TGTGCTAGTGCTTTAGAGTCCGGTGGCTACCTATTCTATGGCTACACCTTC
CDR3aa: CASALESGGYLFYGYTF

v_gene: TRBV11-2
abundance: .
j_gene: TRBJ1-4
d_gene: .
CDR3nt: TGTGCCAGCAGCTTGCGGAGGGGTGCAACTAATGAAAAACTGTTTTTT
CDR3aa: CASSLRRGATNEKLFF

v_gene: TRBV9
abundance: .
j_gene: TRBJ2-3
d_gene: .
CDR3nt: TGTGCCAGCAGCGTAGGGACTAGCACAGATACGCAGTATTTT
CDR3aa: CASSVGTSTDTQYF

v_gene: TRBV29-1
abundance: .
j_gene: TRBJ2-3
d_gene: .
CDR3nt: TGCAGCGTTGTTTGGGAAATCACAGATACGCAGTATTTT
CDR3aa: CSVVWEITDTQYF

v_gene: TRBV20-1
abundance: .
j_gene: TRBJ1-1
d_gene: .
CDR3nt: TGCAGTGCGGGTGGGGACATATTACCTTTCTTT
CDR3aa: CSAGGDILPFF

v_gene: TRBV10-3
abundance: .
j_gene: TRBJ2-1
d_gene: .
CDR3nt: TGTGCCATCAGTGAGTCGTACAATGAGCAGTTCTTC
CDR3aa: CAISESYNEQFF

v_gene: TRBV6-5
abundance: .
j_gene: TRBJ2-7
d_gene: .
CDR3nt: TGTGCCAGCAGTTACACCGGGACCACGCTCCCTTACGAGCAGTACTTC
CDR3aa: CASSYTGTTLPYEQYF

v_gene: TRBV7-2
abundance: .
j_gene: TRBJ2-2
d_gene: .
CDR3nt: TGTGCCAGCAGCTCGGGACTGGCTAGCGGGGAGCTGTTTTTT
CDR3aa: CASSSGLASGELFF

v_gene: TRBV5-5
abundance: .
j_gene: TRBJ1-2
d_gene: .
CDR3nt: TGTGCCAGCAGCTTTTCGACAGGTCGGCTAGGCTACACCTTC
CDR3aa: CASSFSTGRLGYTF